The 5 T cell receptor beta chains listed next were all sequenced from one sample in a study of cytomegalovirus exposure and HLA in healthy donors. The PCR contained 60 Vbeta and 13 Jbeta primers. TCRdb's table, derived via immunoSEQ multiplex PCR, lists solely in-frame clones and lacks some. Of fewer than 180,000 clones in the sample, approximately 85% are singletons; the top ten hold roughly 6.8%. The source material was PBMCs. The receptors originated from a man aged 50 to 60 in good health and CMV-seropositive.

This clone was observed a single time. V gene TRBV9 combines with J gene TRBJ2-5; 7 bases align to TRBD2. Losses at the gene ends were 0 bases for V and 1 base for J; bases not matched to a gene: 0. Germline V gives CDR1 SGDLS, CDR2 YYNGEE. This CDR3 comprises 14 residues. CDR3 DNA sequence: TGTGCCAGCAGCGTAGCTAGCGGCCAAGAGACCCAGTACTTC. This encodes CASSVASGQETQYF.

This clone was recorded only once. DNA of the CDR3: TGTGCCAGCATCCAGGGGGCTAGACGAGAGACCCAGTACTTC. It codes for CASIQGARRETQYF. V and J are TRBV28 and TRBJ2-5; 8 bases agree with TRBD1. Germline values: CDR1 MDHEN, CDR2 SYDVKM. The junction had 8 bases not matched to a gene; V was cut back by 7 bases and J by 4 bases. This CDR3 comprises 14 residues.

This clone was seen only once. The V gene is TRBV4-1, the J gene TRBJ2-1; maybe TRBD1 (6 bases). Germline V gene sequence: CDR1 MGHRA, CDR2 YSYEKL. The CDR3 extends over 17 amino acids. The V gene lost 3 bases and the J gene lost 1 base, with 16 bases spanning the gap. CDR3 sequence: CASSQYLGASSYNEQFF. CDR3 bases: TGCGCCAGCAGCCAGTACTTGGGGGCGAGTTCCTACAATGAGCAGTTCTTC.

The chain uses TRBV6-1 and TRBJ2-7, with D uncertain. Germline CDR1 reads MNHNS; CDR2 reads SASEGT. V was pared by 6 bases and J by 2 bases, with 17 bases between. The length of the CDR3 is 15 residues. The CDR3 loop is CASRKSVPETYEQYF. The CDR3 DNA reads TGTGCCAGCAGGAAGTCTGTGCCTGAGACCTACGAGCAGTACTTC.

The V gene is TRBV7-9, the J gene TRBJ1-4; TRBD1 matches at 7 bases. Trimming took 4 bases from V and 10 from J; bases not matched to a gene: 12. Germline CDR1 and CDR2: SEHNR and FQNEAQ (reference sequence). This CDR3 has 15 amino acids. The CDR3, as DNA: TGTGCCAGCAGCTCGCTCAGACAGGGTTTCGTAAAACTGTTTTTT. It translates to CASSSLRQGFVKLFF.